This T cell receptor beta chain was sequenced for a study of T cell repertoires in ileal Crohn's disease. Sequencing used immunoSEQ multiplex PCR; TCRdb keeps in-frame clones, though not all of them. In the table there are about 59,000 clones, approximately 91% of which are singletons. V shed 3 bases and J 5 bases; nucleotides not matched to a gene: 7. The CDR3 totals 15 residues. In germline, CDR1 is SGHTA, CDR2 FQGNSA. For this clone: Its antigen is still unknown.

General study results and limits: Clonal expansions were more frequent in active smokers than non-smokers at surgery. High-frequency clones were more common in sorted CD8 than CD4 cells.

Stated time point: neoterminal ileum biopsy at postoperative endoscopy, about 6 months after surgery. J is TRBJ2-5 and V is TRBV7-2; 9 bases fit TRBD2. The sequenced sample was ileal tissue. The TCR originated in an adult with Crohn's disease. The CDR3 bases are TGTGCCAGCAGCTTGGGGACTAGCACGTCGGAGACCCAGTACTTC. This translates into CASSLGTSTSETQYF.